A single sample gave rise to the 32 T cell receptor beta chains below, sequenced in a study of T-cell reconstitution after alpha-beta-depleted transplantation in children. The TCRbeta library incorporated unique molecular identifiers. TCRdb fed the PCR reads into MiXCR, producing one record per CDR3 protein. Among about 260,000 distinct CDR3 sequences, roughly 8.2% were seen once, and the ten largest hold roughly 5.8%. Sequenced material: PBMCs, mostly from graft donor cells, taken 180 days after TCRalphabeta/CD19-depleted stem cell transplant. These receptors were collected from a male patient younger than 18 who had a stem cell transplant for acute lymphoblastic leukemia, so the T cells may come from the graft donor.

This clonotype was seen at least ten times. The rearrangement uses TRBV27 and TRBJ1-2; 9 bases agree with TRBD1. This CDR3 has 14 residues. Germline V lookup: CDR1 MNHEY, CDR2 SMNVEV (reference sequence). The V gene end was trimmed by 5 bases and the J gene end by 4 bases; junction bases not matched to a gene: 5. CDR3 protein: CASSTTGGAYGYTF. CDR3 nucleotides: TGTGCCAGCAGTACCACAGGGGGCGCCTATGGCTACACCTTC.

The J gene is TRBJ2-5, the V gene TRBV21-1; TRBD2, the table's D call, lacks a check against the DNA. TRBV21-1 is a documented pseudogene. CDR3 length equals 18 residues. The CDR3, as DNA: TGTGCCAGCAGCAAAGCGCTTCGGCGACTAGCGGGAAAAGAGACCCAGTACTTC. It encodes CASSKALRRLAGKETQYF.

This clonotype appeared many times. CDR3 residues: CAISVLSGGDNEQFF. The CDR3 DNA reads TGTGCCATCAGTGTTTTATCGGGAGGGGACAATGAGCAGTTCTTC. The genes are TRBV10-3 and TRBJ2-1, with 8 bases identical to TRBD2. The CDR3 contains 15 residues. The germline V gene has CDR1 ENHRY and CDR2 SYGVKD. V trimming: 4 bases; J trimming: 5 bases; junction bases outside the gene matches: 7.

Many counts were recorded for this clonotype. The chain employs TRBV20-1 and TRBJ2-4; D is uncertain. The V end lost 3 bases, the J end lost 0 bases, and 15 bases lay between the germline ends. The V gene's germline CDR1 is DFQATT and CDR2 SNEGSKA (reference sequence). The CDR3 has 16 amino acids. CDR3 nucleotides: TGCAGTGCTAGTCCCCCCTCTATATTAGCCAAAAACATTCAGTACTTC. Its translation: CSASPPSILAKNIQYF.

Remarks on this clonotype: It may be a read error: a sequence one base away is much more abundant. The V gene is TRBV12-5, the J gene TRBJ1-3, with D perhaps TRBD1 (6 bases). Trimming pared 4 bases from V and 3 bases from J, leaving 16 bases between. Germline-derived CDR1 and CDR2 are LGHNT and FRNRAP. There are 16 residues in the CDR3. The CDR3 DNA follows: TGTGCTAGTGGTTCGACAGACAGGTTCTATGGAAACACCATATATTTT. This gives the protein CASGSTDRFYGNTIYF. Drawing the rest from reference TRBV12-5 and TRBJ1-3, the complete variable domain is DARVTQTPRHKVTEMGQEVTMRCQPILGHNTVFWYRQTMMQGLELLAYFRNRAPLDDSGMPKDRFSAEMPDATLATLKIQPSEPRDSAVYFCASGSTDRFYGNTIYFGEGSWLTVV.

This clonotype was seen at least ten times. J is TRBJ1-3 and V is TRBV7-8, with D unclear. Germline CDR1 reads SGHVS; CDR2 reads FQNEAQ. Trimming shortened V by 2 bases and J by 0 bases, and 11 bases separated the two germline ends. The CDR3 is made up of 16 amino acids. CDR3 nucleotides: TGTGCCAGCAGCTTAAGGACGGACCACTCTGGAAACACCATATATTTT. Its protein product is CASSLRTDHSGNTIYF.

This clonotype was seen repeatedly, ten times or more. The rearrangement links TRBV11-2 to TRBJ2-1; 11 bases map to TRBD1. Germline loops: CDR1 SGHAT, CDR2 FQNNGV. This CDR3 is 14 amino acids long. With V trimmed by 2 bases and J by 13 bases, 7 bases remained unmatched. The CDR3 protein is CASSLRDRGWTQFF. CDR3 bases: TGTGCCAGCAGCTTAAGGGACAGGGGGTGGACTCAGTTCTTC.

This clonotype was seen at least ten times. The chain recombines TRBV5-5 with TRBJ2-1; tentative D call: TRBD1 (5 bases). V was shortened by 1 base and J by 7 bases, with 12 bases between the two germline ends. The CDR3 runs to 14 residues. Germline assignment: CDR1 SGHKS and CDR2 YYEKEE (reference sequence). CDR3 in amino acids: CASSLPWGRNEQFF. In nucleotides, the CDR3 is TGTGCCAGCAGCTTGCCTTGGGGCCGGAATGAGCAGTTCTTC.

This clonotype was recorded at least ten times. V is TRBV29-1 and J is TRBJ2-3, with D perhaps matching TRBD2 (5 bases). The ends were cut back, 5 bases at V and 0 bases at J, with 18 bases in the middle. The CDR3 is 16 amino acids. CDR1 SQVTM and CDR2 ANQGSEA come from the germline V gene. CDR3 sequence: CSVSRWERSSTDTQYF. For the CDR3, the DNA is TGCAGCGTTTCCAGGTGGGAGCGTTCTAGCACAGATACGCAGTATTTT.

This clonotype was observed many times. The J gene is TRBJ2-7, the V gene TRBV5-6; D might be TRBD1 (5 bases). Trimming stripped 3 bases from V and 6 bases from J, with 16 bases between. Germline V lookup: CDR1 SGHDT, CDR2 YYEEEE. The CDR3 covers 14 residues. The CDR3 is CASSSVQGTGEQYF. As DNA, the CDR3 is TGTGCCAGCAGCTCCGTGCAGGGTACCGGCGAGCAGTACTTC.

This clonotype appeared many times. The V call is TRBV5-1, the J call TRBJ2-7, with D possibly called TRBD1 or TRBD2 (6 bases each). The CDR3 covers 15 residues. Germline CDR1 and CDR2: SGHRS and YFSETQ. V lost 0 bases and J lost 5, with 15 bases in between. CDR3 DNA: TGCGCCAGCAGCTTGGCCTTTGGAGGGACAAACGAGCAGTACTTC. Translating it yields CASSLAFGGTNEQYF.

This clonotype was recorded many times. The rearrangement links TRBV10-2 to TRBJ2-3, with D possibly matching TRBD1 (6 bases). The CDR3 is 16 residues long. Trimming removed 2 bases at V and 4 bases at J, with 16 bases between. In germline, CDR1 is WSHSY, CDR2 SAAADI. CDR3: CASSEAAGVWADTQYF. For the CDR3, the DNA is TGCGCCAGCAGTGAGGCGGCAGGGGTTTGGGCAGATACGCAGTATTTT.

This clonotype was seen ten or more times. The chain joins TRBV9 to TRBJ1-4; perhaps TRBD1 as D (5 bases). CDR3 length: 14 residues. Looked up from germline, CDR1 is SGDLS and CDR2 is YYNGEE. With 4 bases removed from V and 3 bases from J, the gap between germline ends came to 10 bases. The CDR3: CASSLGGANEKLFF. Here the CDR3 DNA reads TGTGCCAGCAGCCTGGGAGGGGCTAATGAAAAACTGTTTTTT.

This clonotype was seen repeatedly, ten times or more. The CDR3 DNA reads as TGTGCTAGTGGTTCTCCTGTGGGGACACTGAACACTGAAGCTTTCTTT. Amino acid sequence: CASGSPVGTLNTEAFF. The rearrangement joins TRBV12-5 to TRBJ1-1; a weak D match, TRBD1 (6 bases). Germline assignment: CDR1 LGHNT and CDR2 FRNRAP. The CDR3 consists of 16 residues. Trimming removed 4 bases from V and 0 bases from J, with 15 bases in between.

This clonotype was seen repeatedly, ten times or more. CDR3 in amino acids: CASSLAGLETQYF. The CDR3 DNA reads as TGTGCCAGCAGCTTAGCCGGGTTAGAGACCCAGTACTTC. The chain employs TRBV7-3 and TRBJ2-5; D is uncertain. This CDR3 contains 13 residues. The V end was cut by 2 bases, the J end by 4 bases, with 8 bases between. Germline V gene data show CDR1 as SGHTA and CDR2 as FQGTGA.

This clonotype occurred many times. The J gene is TRBJ2-7, the V gene TRBV4-3, with 7 nucleotides matching TRBD1. V trimming: 0 bases; J trimming: 0 bases; junction bases outside the gene matches: 8. The germline V gene encodes CDR1 LGHNA and CDR2 YSLEER. There are 17 residues in the CDR3. The CDR3 region has the DNA TGCGCCAGCAGCCAAGACCCTTGGGACAGAAGCTCCTACGAGCAGTACTTC. It specifies CASSQDPWDRSSYEQYF.

In its sample, this clonotype was seen many times. The chain is built from TRBV5-6 and TRBJ2-7, with 7 bases matching TRBD2. This CDR3 region has 16 residues. The germline V gene encodes CDR1 SGHDT and CDR2 YYEEEE. V lost 2 bases, J lost 2 bases, and 10 bases stayed unmatched. In DNA form, the CDR3 reads TGTGCCAGCAGCTTTATGTTAAGCGGGGTAACCTACGAGCAGTACTTC. Protein: CASSFMLSGVTYEQYF.

This clonotype was detected many times. The V call is TRBV9, the J call TRBJ2-1; D might be TRBD2 (6 bases). Germline V gene data show CDR1 as SGDLS and CDR2 as YYNGEE. The CDR3 has 13 residues. With 4 bases removed from V and 3 bases from J, the gap between germline ends came to 8 bases. CDR3: CASSMRDYNEQFF. The CDR3 DNA reads as TGTGCCAGCAGCATGCGGGACTACAATGAGCAGTTCTTC.

The sample holds many counts of this clonotype. The rearrangement links TRBV7-9 to TRBJ2-7; TRBD2 matches at 8 bases. The trim removed 4 bases at V and 2 bases at J, leaving 4 bases unmatched. Looked up from germline, CDR1 is SEHNR and CDR2 is FQNEAQ (reference sequence). CDR3 length equals 14 residues. The CDR3 sequence: CASSSSGSPYEQYF. In DNA form, the CDR3 reads TGTGCCAGCAGCTCAAGCGGGAGTCCCTACGAGCAGTACTTC.

At least ten counts were recorded for this clonotype. The chain combines TRBV12-3 or TRBV12-4 with TRBJ1-5; no definite D call. CDR3 length: 13 amino acids. V lost 2 bases and J 5 bases, leaving 7 bases between the germline ends. CDR3 DNA sequence: TGTGCCAGCAGTTTAATGGAGGATCAGCCCCAGCATTTT. Protein product: CASSLMEDQPQHF.

This clonotype was seen at least ten times. CDR3 nucleotide sequence: TGTGCCAGCAGTTTGTCCCGACTAGCGTCATGGGAAGAGACCCAGTACTTC. The encoded protein is CASSLSRLASWEETQYF. This chain joins TRBV28 and TRBJ2-5; 8 nucleotides align to TRBD2. V lost 3 bases, J lost 3 bases, and 12 bases stayed unmatched. This CDR3 spans 17 amino acids. CDR1 MDHEN and CDR2 SYDVKM come from the germline V gene.

This clonotype occurred many times. The chain combines TRBV6-6 with TRBJ2-3; D gene unclear. CDR1 is MNHNY, CDR2 SVGAGI, per germline (reference sequence). The V and J ends lost 5 bases and 6 bases respectively, with 6 bases between them. The CDR3 spans 11 residues. As DNA, the CDR3 is TGTGCCAGCAGTACCATCGATACGCAGTATTTT. Residues: CASSTIDTQYF.

This clonotype was seen at least ten times. The V gene is TRBV3-1, the J gene TRBJ1-1; 8 nucleotides line up with TRBD1. CDR1 is LGHDT, CDR2 YNNKEL, per germline (reference sequence). V was clipped by 4 bases and J by 0 bases; unmatched bases: 7. The CDR3 runs to 16 residues. CDR3 sequence reads: CASSLRQGIMNTEAFF. The CDR3 bases are TGTGCCAGCAGCCTGCGACAGGGGATCATGAACACTGAAGCTTTCTTT.

Many counts were recorded for this clonotype. The chain joins TRBV7-3 to TRBJ2-5; perhaps D is TRBD1 or TRBD2 (5 bases each). The germline CDR1 and CDR2 sequences are SGHTA and FQGTGA. V was clipped by 3 bases and J by 14 bases, with 10 bases between them. The CDR3 is 10 residues long. The CDR3 reads CASSFRDLYF. CDR3 nucleotides: TGTGCCAGCAGCTTCCGGGACCTTTACTTC.

Ten or more counts support this clonotype. The chain couples TRBV6-4 to TRBJ2-6; D might be TRBD1 (5 bases). Trimming stripped 6 bases from V and 0 bases from J, with 21 bases between. Germline assignment: CDR1 MRHNA and CDR2 SNTAGT. The CDR3 runs to 19 residues. The CDR3 sequence is CASRAPLGQAYSGANVLTF. CDR3 bases: TGTGCCAGCAGAGCTCCCCTGGGGCAGGCTTACTCTGGGGCCAACGTCCTGACTTTC.

This clonotype was observed many times. The chain combines TRBV3-1 with TRBJ1-6; D might be TRBD1 (5 bases). Trimming pared 4 bases from V and 7 bases from J, leaving 17 bases between. This CDR3 has 16 amino acids. From germline, CDR1 is LGHDT and CDR2 YNNKEL (reference sequence). The CDR3 nucleotides are TGTGCCAGCAGCCCCCTCCAGGGTGTAAACAATTCACCCCTCCACTTT. Protein product: CASSPLQGVNNSPLHF. The complete variable domain, with remaining parts taken from reference TRBV3-1 and TRBJ1-6, reads DTAVSQTPKYLVTQMGNDKSIKCEQNLGHDTMYWYKQDSKKFLKIMFSYNNKELIINETVPNRFSPKSPDKAHLNLHINSLELGDSAVYFCASSPLQGVNNSPLHFGNGTRLTVT.

This rearrangement joins TRBV2 to TRBJ2-3; 7 nucleotides match TRBD2. The CDR3 has 13 residues. V gave up 7 bases and J gave up 14 bases; unmatched junction bases: 15. Germline CDR1 SNHLY, CDR2 FYNNEI. The CDR3 sequence: CASTAGERGSPYF. The DNA of the CDR3 is TGTGCCAGCACGGCGGGAGAGAGAGGGTCGCCGTATTTT.

This clonotype was counted at least ten times. The DNA for the CDR3 is TGTGCCAGCAGTTACCCACCGAACGAGCAGTACTTC. Encoded protein: CASSYPPNEQYF. This chain uses TRBV6-2 or TRBV6-3 with TRBJ2-7; D uncertain. Germline V lookup: CDR1 MNHEY, CDR2 SVGEGT. The germline V and J ends were trimmed by 2 bases and 5 bases, with 7 bases remaining between them. This CDR3 has 12 amino acids.

This clonotype was detected many times. The chain combines TRBV29-1 with TRBJ2-1; D not certain. V was cut by 1 base and J by 7 bases, with 17 bases left in between. This CDR3 is 15 amino acids long. Germline V CDR1 and CDR2: SQVTM, ANQGSEA. This CDR3 is CSVEAGPPGHNEQFF. The CDR3 DNA reads TGCAGCGTTGAAGCCGGGCCGCCTGGCCATAATGAGCAGTTCTTC.

This clonotype was observed at least ten times. The chain links TRBV11-2 to TRBJ2-3; 7 bases match TRBD1. V shed 0 bases and J 2 bases; nucleotides not matched to a gene: 2. The CDR3 spans 15 residues. Looked up from germline, CDR1 is SGHAT and CDR2 is FQNNGV. The CDR3 protein is CASSLEGTVTDTQYF. CDR3 sequence (DNA): TGTGCCAGCAGCTTAGAAGGGACAGTCACAGATACGCAGTATTTT. Variable domain in full (rest from reference TRBV11-2 and TRBJ2-3): EAGVAQSPRYKIIEKRQSVAFWCNPISGHATLYWYQQILGQGPKLLIQFQNNGVVDDSQLPKDRFSAERLKGVDSTLKIQPAKLEDSAVYLCASSLEGTVTDTQYFGPGTRLTVL.

This clonotype was observed many times. V is TRBV12-3 or TRBV12-4 and J is TRBJ2-7, with 7 bases lining up with TRBD1. The junction had 2 bases not matched to a gene; V was cut back by 4 bases and J by 5 bases. The CDR3 has 12 residues. The CDR3 reads CASSYTGDEQYF. The CDR3 nucleotides are TGTGCCAGCAGTTATACAGGGGACGAGCAGTACTTC.

This clonotype was seen repeatedly, ten times or more. The chain joins TRBV27 to TRBJ2-7, with D perhaps matching TRBD1 or TRBD2 (5 bases each). The CDR3 is 15 amino acids. Between the trimmed V and J ends, which lost 6 bases and 3 bases, there was a span of 18 bases. Germline CDR1 MNHEY, CDR2 SMNVEV (reference sequence). CDR3 nucleotides: TGTGCCAGCAGAACCAACCGGGACCCGGGCTACGAGCAGTACTTC. Protein sequence: CASRTNRDPGYEQYF.